Listed here are 14 T cell receptor beta chains from one sample, sequenced in a study of blood T cell repertoires in COVID-19. The protocol was immunoSEQ multiplex PCR, while the TCRdb copy is restricted to in-frame clones and leaves out a portion. The repertoire holds 140,000 to 150,000 clones, with around nine tenths as singletons. The material sequenced was peripheral blood. All receptors come from a woman aged 50 to 60 with active or convalescent COVID-19.

V is TRBV6-2 or TRBV6-3 and J is TRBJ2-2; 7 positions agree with TRBD1. The germline CDR1 and CDR2 sequences are MNHEY and SVGEGT. Trimming removed 2 bases from V and 3 bases from J; junction bases left unmatched: 9. The CDR3 totals 17 residues. The CDR3 bases are TGTGCCAGCAGTTACGTGGACCCCGGGACAGACACCGGGGAGCTGTTTTTT. Amino acids: CASSYVDPGTDTGELFF.

The chain joins TRBV28 to TRBJ1-4, with 9 bases lining up with TRBD1. CDR3 length equals 14 residues. V was clipped by 6 bases and J by 6 bases; unmatched bases: 5. The germline V gene has CDR1 MDHEN and CDR2 SYDVKM. The CDR3 region is CASSNRGLDEKLFF. The CDR3 DNA follows: TGTGCCAGCAGCAACAGGGGGCTGGATGAAAAACTGTTTTTT.

This chain links TRBV15 with TRBJ1-6; weak D call: TRBD1 (5 bases). Per the germline V gene, CDR1 is LNHNV and CDR2 is YYDKDF (reference sequence). With 0 bases removed from V and 11 bases from J, the gap between germline ends came to 8 bases. This CDR3 is 13 amino acids long. The CDR3 bases are TGTGCCACCAGCAGAGATCACAGGACACCCCTCCACTTT. It is translated as CATSRDHRTPLHF.

This clone was recorded a few times. Other nucleotide sequences from this sample produce the same CDR3. V usage is TRBV30 and J usage is TRBJ1-1; D is unresolved. V was pared by 2 bases and J by 8 bases, with 9 bases between. The CDR3 consists of 11 residues. Germline CDR1 reads GTSNPN; CDR2 reads SVGIG (reference sequence). CDR3 region: CAWSPTREAFF. In DNA, the CDR3 is TGTGCCTGGAGTCCTACTCGCGAAGCTTTCTTT.

The chain recombines TRBV6-5 with TRBJ1-1, with 7 bases that match TRBD1. The V and J ends lost 4 bases and 0 bases, in that order; junction bases with no gene match: 5. Germline V CDR1 and CDR2: MNHEY, SVGAGI. This CDR3 is 15 amino acids long. CDR3 sequence (DNA): TGTGCCAGCAGTTTCGTGACAGGGTTGAACACTGAAGCTTTCTTT. It translates to CASSFVTGLNTEAFF.

CDR3: CASSGASGAYQETQYF. CDR3 DNA: TGCGCCAGCAGCGGGGCTAGCGGGGCGTACCAAGAGACCCAGTACTTC. The V gene is TRBV5-1, the J gene TRBJ2-5; 9 positions agree with TRBD2. The ends lost 4 bases at V and 0 bases at J; junction bases unmatched: 7. This CDR3 has 16 amino acids. The V gene's germline CDR1 is SGHRS and CDR2 YFSETQ.

The J gene is TRBJ1-4, the V gene TRBV14; TRBD1 might be the D (5 bases). Germline V CDR1 and CDR2: SGHDN, FVKESK. This CDR3 is built from 15 residues. The ends were cut back, 0 bases at V and 8 bases at J, with 13 bases in the middle. CDR3 sequence (DNA): TGTGCCAGCAGCCAAGAATCCGGGGCGGGGGAAAAACTGTTTTTT. Residues: CASSQESGAGEKLFF.

V usage is TRBV30 and J usage is TRBJ2-3; D possibly corresponds to TRBD2 (6 bases). This CDR3 has 13 amino acids. With 2 bases removed from V and 5 bases from J, the gap between germline ends came to 11 bases. Germline V lookup: CDR1 GTSNPN, CDR2 SVGIG (reference sequence). CDR3 loop: CAWSLAMEDTQYF. Here the CDR3 DNA reads TGTGCCTGGAGTCTAGCGATGGAAGATACGCAGTATTTT.

The rearrangement uses TRBV7-8 and TRBJ1-5, with TRBD1 matching over 7 bases. Germline values: CDR1 SGHVS, CDR2 FQNEAQ. V gave up 1 base and J gave up 5 bases; unmatched junction bases: 5. CDR3 length: 15 residues. The CDR3 DNA reads as TGTGCCAGCAGCTTAGGGGACAGAAATGATCAGCCCCAGCATTTT. As protein: CASSLGDRNDQPQHF. Together with reference TRBV7-8 and TRBJ1-5, the CDR3 gives the full variable domain: GAGVSQSPRYKVAKRGQDVALRCDPISGHVSLFWYQQALGQGPEFLTYFQNEAQLDKSGLPSDRFFAERPEGSVSTLKIQRTQQEDSAVYLCASSLGDRNDQPQHFGDGTRLSIL.

This clone was seen more than once but under ten times. The J gene is TRBJ1-2, the V gene TRBV28; D is uncertain. CDR3 length: 14 residues. CDR1 and CDR2 (germline): MDHEN, SYDVKM. With 2 bases removed from V and 4 bases from J, the gap between germline ends came to 11 bases. CDR3 region: CASSLRLPVYGYTF. The CDR3 DNA sequence: TGTGCCAGCAGTTTAAGACTGCCAGTCTATGGCTACACCTTC.

The rearrangement joins TRBV5-1 to TRBJ1-4; the match to TRBD1 covers 7 bases. The V and J ends lost 3 bases and 8 bases, in that order; junction bases with no gene match: 13. This CDR3 region has 16 residues. Germline V lookup: CDR1 SGHRS, CDR2 YFSETQ. The CDR3 DNA reads as TGCGCCAGCAGCTCGGGTGTTACAGGGGAGCGGGAAAAACTGTTTTTT. This translates into CASSSGVTGEREKLFF.

J is TRBJ2-1 and V is TRBV4-2; D is possibly TRBD2 (5 bases). Germline V gene lookup returns CDR1 LGHNA and CDR2 YNFKEQ. The V and J ends lost 0 bases and 5 bases respectively, with 11 bases between them. The CDR3 has 15 residues. CDR3 loop: CASSQDPGMDNEQFF. The CDR3 DNA is TGTGCCAGCAGCCAAGACCCGGGGATGGACAATGAGCAGTTCTTC.

This rearrangement joins TRBV7-2 to TRBJ2-5; D may be TRBD2 (5 bases). CDR1 is SGHTA and CDR2 is FQGNSA in the germline V gene. Between the trimmed V and J ends, which lost 8 bases and 1 base, there was a span of 11 bases. CDR3 size: 13 residues. The CDR3 spells CASGRRGQETQYF. The CDR3 nucleotides read TGTGCCAGCGGGCGTCGGGGCCAAGAGACCCAGTACTTC.

DNA for the CDR3: TGTGCCAGCAGTAAAGACAGGGAGAATGAAAAACTGTTTTTT. Its translation is CASSKDRENEKLFF. The chain couples TRBV2 to TRBJ1-4; 7 nucleotides line up with TRBD1. The trim removed 5 bases at V and 5 bases at J, leaving 5 bases unmatched. Germline V gene lookup returns CDR1 SNHLY and CDR2 FYNNEI. The CDR3 has 14 residues. Drawing the rest from reference TRBV2 and TRBJ1-4, the complete variable domain is EPEVTQTPSHQVTQMGQEVILRCVPISNHLYFYWYRQILGQKVEFLVSFYNNEISEKSEIFDDQFSVERPDGSNFTLKIRSTKLEDSAMYFCASSKDRENEKLFFGSGTQLSVL.